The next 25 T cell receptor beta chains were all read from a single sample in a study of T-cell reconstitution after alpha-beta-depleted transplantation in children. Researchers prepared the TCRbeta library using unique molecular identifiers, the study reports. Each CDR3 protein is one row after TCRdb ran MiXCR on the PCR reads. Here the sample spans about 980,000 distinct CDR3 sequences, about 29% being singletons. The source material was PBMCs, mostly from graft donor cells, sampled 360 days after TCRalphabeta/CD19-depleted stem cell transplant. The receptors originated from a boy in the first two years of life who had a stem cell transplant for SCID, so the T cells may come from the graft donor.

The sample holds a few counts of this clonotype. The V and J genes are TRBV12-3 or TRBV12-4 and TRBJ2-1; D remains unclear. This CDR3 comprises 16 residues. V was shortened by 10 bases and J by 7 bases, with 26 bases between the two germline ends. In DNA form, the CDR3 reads TGTGCCACCCTACAAACGGACGGACGGATCGGGAATGAGCAGTTCTTC. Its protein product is CATLQTDGRIGNEQFF.

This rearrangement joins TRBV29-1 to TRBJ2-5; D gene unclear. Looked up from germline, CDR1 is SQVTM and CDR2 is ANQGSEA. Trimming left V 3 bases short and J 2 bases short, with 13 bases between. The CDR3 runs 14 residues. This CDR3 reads CSVDRTTAQETQYF. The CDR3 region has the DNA TGCAGCGTTGATCGCACGACGGCTCAAGAGACCCAGTACTTC.

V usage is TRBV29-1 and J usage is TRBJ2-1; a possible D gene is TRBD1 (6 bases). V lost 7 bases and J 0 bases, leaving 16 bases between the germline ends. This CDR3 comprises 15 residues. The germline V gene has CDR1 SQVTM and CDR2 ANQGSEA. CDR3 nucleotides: TGCAGCGCGGGCGGAACAGGGAGCTCCTACAATGAGCAGTTCTTC. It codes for CSAGGTGSSYNEQFF.

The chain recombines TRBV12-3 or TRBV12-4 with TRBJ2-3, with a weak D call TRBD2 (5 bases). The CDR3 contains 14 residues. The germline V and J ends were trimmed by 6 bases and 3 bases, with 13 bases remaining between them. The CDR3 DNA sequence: TGTGCCAGCAGACAACAACTAGTTACAGATACGCAGTATTTT. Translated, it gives CASRQQLVTDTQYF.

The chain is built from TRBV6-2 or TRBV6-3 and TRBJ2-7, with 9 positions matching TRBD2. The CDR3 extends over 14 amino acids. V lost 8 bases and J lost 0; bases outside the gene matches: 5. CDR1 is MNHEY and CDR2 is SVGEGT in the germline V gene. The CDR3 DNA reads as TGTGCCAGCGGTAGCGGGGGATCCTCCTACGAGCAGTACTTC. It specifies CASGSGGSSYEQYF.

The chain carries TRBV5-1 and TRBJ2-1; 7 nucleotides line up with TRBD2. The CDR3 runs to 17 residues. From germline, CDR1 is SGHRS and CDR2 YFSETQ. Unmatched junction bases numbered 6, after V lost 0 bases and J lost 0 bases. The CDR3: CASSLGEGLSSYNEQFF. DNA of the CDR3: TGCGCCAGCAGCTTGGGGGAGGGGTTGAGCTCCTACAATGAGCAGTTCTTC.

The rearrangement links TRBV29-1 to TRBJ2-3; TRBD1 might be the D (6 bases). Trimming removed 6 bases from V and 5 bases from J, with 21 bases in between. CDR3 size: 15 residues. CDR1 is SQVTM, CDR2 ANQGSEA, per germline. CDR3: CSVRGHSQAGDTQYF. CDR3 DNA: TGCAGCGTCAGGGGACACTCTCAAGCCGGAGATACGCAGTATTTT.

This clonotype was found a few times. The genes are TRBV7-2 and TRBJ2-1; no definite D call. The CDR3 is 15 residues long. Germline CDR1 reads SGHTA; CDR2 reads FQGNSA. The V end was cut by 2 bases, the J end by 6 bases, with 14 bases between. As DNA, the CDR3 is TGTGCCAGCAGCTTAAGGCCGGCCGGCCCCAATGAGCAGTTCTTC. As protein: CASSLRPAGPNEQFF. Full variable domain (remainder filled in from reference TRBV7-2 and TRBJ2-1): GAGVSQSPSNKVTEKGKDVELRCDPISGHTALYWYRQSLGQGLEFLIYFQGNSAPDKSGLPSDRFSAERTGGSVSTLTIQRTQQEDSAVYLCASSLRPAGPNEQFFGPGTRLTVL.

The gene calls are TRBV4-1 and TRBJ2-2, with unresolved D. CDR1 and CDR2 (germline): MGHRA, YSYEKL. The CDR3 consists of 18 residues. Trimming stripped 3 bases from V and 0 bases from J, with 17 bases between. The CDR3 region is CASSQGANFNANTGELFF. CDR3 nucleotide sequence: TGCGCCAGCAGCCAGGGCGCCAACTTTAACGCGAACACCGGGGAGCTGTTTTTT.

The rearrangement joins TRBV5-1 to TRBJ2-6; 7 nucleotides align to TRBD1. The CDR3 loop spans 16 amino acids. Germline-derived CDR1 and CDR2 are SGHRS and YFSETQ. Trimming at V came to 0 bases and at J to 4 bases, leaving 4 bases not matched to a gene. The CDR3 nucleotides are TGCGCCAGCAGCTTGGTACAGGGGACCGGGGCCAACGTCCTGACTTTC. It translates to CASSLVQGTGANVLTF. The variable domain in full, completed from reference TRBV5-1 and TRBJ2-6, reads KAGVTQTPRYLIKTRGQQVTLSCSPISGHRSVSWYQQTPGQGLQFLFEYFSETQRNKGNFPGRFSGRQFSNSRSEMNVSTLELGDSALYLCASSLVQGTGANVLTFGAGSRLTVL.

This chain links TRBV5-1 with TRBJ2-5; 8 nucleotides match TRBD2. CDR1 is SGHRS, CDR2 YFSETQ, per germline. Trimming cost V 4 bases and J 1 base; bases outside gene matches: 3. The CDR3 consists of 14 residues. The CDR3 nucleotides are TGCGCCAGCAGCCGCCGGGAGGGCCAAGAGACCCAGTACTTC. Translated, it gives CASSRREGQETQYF.

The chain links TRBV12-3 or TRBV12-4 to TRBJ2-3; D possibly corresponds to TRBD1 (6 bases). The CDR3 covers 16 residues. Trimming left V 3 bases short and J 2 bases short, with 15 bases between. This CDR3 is CASSLGHTLPTDTQYF. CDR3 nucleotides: TGTGCCAGCAGTTTGGGACATACGCTCCCCACAGATACGCAGTATTTT.

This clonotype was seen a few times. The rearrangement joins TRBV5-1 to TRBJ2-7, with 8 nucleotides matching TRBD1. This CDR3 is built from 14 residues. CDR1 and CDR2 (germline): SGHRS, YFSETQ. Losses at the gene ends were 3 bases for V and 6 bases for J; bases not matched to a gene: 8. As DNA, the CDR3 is TGCGCCAGCAGCTGGACAGGGTTTTTCTCCGAGCAGTACTTC. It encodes CASSWTGFFSEQYF. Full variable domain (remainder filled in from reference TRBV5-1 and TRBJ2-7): KAGVTQTPRYLIKTRGQQVTLSCSPISGHRSVSWYQQTPGQGLQFLFEYFSETQRNKGNFPGRFSGRQFSNSRSEMNVSTLELGDSALYLCASSWTGFFSEQYFGPGTRLTVT.

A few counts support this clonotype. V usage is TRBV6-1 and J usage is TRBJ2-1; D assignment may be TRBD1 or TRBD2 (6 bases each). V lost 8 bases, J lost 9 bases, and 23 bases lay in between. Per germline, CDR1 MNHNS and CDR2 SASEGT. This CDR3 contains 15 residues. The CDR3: CASGSVGGMASEQFF. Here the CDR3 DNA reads TGTGCCAGCGGATCGGTCGGGGGCATGGCGAGTGAGCAGTTCTTC.

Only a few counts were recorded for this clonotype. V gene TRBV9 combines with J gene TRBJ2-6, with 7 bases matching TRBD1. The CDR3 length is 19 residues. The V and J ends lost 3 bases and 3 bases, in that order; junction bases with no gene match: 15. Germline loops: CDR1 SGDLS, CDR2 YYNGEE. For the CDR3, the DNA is TGTGCCAGCAGCGCTCGGAACAGGGGTCCTGTCTTTGGGGCCAACGTCCTGACTTTC. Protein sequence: CASSARNRGPVFGANVLTF.

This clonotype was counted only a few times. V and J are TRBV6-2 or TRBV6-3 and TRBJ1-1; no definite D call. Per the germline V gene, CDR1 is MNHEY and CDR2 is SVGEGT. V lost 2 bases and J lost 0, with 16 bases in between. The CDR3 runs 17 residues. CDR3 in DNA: TGTGCCAGCAGTTACAAGGCGGGGAACCCCTTGAACACTGAAGCTTTCTTT. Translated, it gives CASSYKAGNPLNTEAFF.

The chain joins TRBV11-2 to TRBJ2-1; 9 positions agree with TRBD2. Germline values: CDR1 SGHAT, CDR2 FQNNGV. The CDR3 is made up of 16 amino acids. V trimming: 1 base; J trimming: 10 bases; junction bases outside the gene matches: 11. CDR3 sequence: CASSLVAGAGQYEQFF. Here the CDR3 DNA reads TGTGCCAGCAGCTTAGTAGCGGGGGCGGGACAATACGAGCAGTTCTTC. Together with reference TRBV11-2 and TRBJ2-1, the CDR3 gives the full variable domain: EAGVAQSPRYKIIEKRQSVAFWCNPISGHATLYWYQQILGQGPKLLIQFQNNGVVDDSQLPKDRFSAERLKGVDSTLKIQPAKLEDSAVYLCASSLVAGAGQYEQFFGPGTRLTVL.

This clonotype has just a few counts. The CDR3 region is CSAREITGGPSYEAFF. CDR3 coding DNA: TGCAGTGCTAGAGAAATCACAGGGGGGCCTTCCTATGAAGCTTTCTTT. The rearrangement joins TRBV20-1 to TRBJ1-1; 8 positions agree with TRBD1. V dropped 0 bases and J dropped 7; count of bases not matched to a gene: 13. The CDR3 covers 16 residues. Looked up from germline, CDR1 is DFQATT and CDR2 is SNEGSKA (reference sequence).

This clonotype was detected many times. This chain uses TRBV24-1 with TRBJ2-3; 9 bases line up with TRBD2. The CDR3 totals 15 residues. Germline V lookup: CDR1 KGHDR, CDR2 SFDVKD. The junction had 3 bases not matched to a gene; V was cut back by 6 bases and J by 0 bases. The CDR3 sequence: CATSPSGASTDTQYF. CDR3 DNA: TGTGCCACCAGTCCTAGCGGGGCTAGCACAGATACGCAGTATTTT.

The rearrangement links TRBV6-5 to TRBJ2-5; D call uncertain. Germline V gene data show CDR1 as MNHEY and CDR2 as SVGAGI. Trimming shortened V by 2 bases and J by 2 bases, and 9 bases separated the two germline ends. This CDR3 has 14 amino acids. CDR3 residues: CASSYDAFQETQYF. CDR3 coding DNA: TGTGCCAGCAGTTACGACGCATTTCAAGAGACCCAGTACTTC.

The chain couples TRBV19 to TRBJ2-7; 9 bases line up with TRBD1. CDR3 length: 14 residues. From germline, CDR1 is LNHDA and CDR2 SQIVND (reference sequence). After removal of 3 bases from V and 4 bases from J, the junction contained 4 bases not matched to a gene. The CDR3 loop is CASSIGTGPYEQYF. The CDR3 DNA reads TGTGCCAGTAGTATTGGGACAGGGCCATACGAGCAGTACTTC.

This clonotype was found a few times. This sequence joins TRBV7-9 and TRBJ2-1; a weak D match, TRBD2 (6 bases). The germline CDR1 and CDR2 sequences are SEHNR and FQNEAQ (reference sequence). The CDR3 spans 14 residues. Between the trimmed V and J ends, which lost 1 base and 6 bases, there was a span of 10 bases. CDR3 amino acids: CASSLDGTSNEQFF. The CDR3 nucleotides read TGTGCCAGCAGCTTAGACGGGACTTCCAATGAGCAGTTCTTC.

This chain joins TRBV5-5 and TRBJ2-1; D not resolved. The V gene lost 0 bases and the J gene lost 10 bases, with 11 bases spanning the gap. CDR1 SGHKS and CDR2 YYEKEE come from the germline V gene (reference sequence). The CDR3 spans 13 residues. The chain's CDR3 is CASSLDRVWEQFF. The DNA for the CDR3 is TGTGCCAGCAGCTTGGACCGGGTATGGGAGCAGTTCTTC.

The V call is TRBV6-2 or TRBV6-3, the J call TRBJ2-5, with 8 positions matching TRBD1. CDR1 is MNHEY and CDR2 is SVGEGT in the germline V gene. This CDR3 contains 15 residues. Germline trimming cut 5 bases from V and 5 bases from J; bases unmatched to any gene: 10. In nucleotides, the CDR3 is TGTGCCAGCAGTGCGTGGACAGGGCGTTGGGAGACCCAGTACTTC. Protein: CASSAWTGRWETQYF.

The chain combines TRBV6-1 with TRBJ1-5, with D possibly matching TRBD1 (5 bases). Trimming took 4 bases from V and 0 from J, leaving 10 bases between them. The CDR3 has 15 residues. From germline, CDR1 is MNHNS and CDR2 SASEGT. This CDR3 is CASSGTFYSNQPQHF. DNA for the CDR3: TGTGCCAGCAGTGGGACATTTTATAGCAATCAGCCCCAGCATTTT.